The 7 T cell receptor beta chains listed next were all sequenced from one sample in a study of blood T cell repertoires in COVID-19. Some clones are missing from TCRdb's copy, which holds only in-frame ones; the method was immunoSEQ multiplex PCR. The sample includes fewer than 500,000 clones, 70% to 85% seen only once; the top ten take more than 0.95%. Sample: peripheral blood. These TCRs come from a human donor with acute or convalescent COVID-19. The donor label of this sample is uncertain.

The CDR3 DNA reads as TGTGCCAGCAGCCGCTACGGGACAGGGAGTCAGCCCCAGCATTTT. This translates into CASSRYGTGSQPQHF. The chain combines TRBV28 with TRBJ1-5; 9 bases align to TRBD1. Germline-derived CDR1 and CDR2 are MDHEN and SYDVKM. V gave up 6 bases and J gave up 6 bases; unmatched junction bases: 9. CDR3 size: 15 residues.

V gene TRBV5-1 combines with J gene TRBJ1-5; no definite D call. Germline CDR1 and CDR2: SGHRS and YFSETQ. V gave up 4 bases and J gave up 5 bases, with 16 bases separating them. The CDR3 spans 15 residues. The CDR3, as DNA: TGCGCCAGCAGCCCGGGTCCAACCCGCGATCAGCCCCAGCATTTT. Translated, it gives CASSPGPTRDQPQHF.

A single count supports this clone. The chain employs TRBV18 and TRBJ2-1; 10 bases map to TRBD1. Trimming at V came to 1 base and at J to 7 bases, leaving 7 bases not matched to a gene. The CDR3 totals 16 residues. The V gene's germline CDR1 is KGHSH and CDR2 LQKENI. The CDR3, as DNA: TGTGCCAGCTCACCACTCGGGACAGGGGATAGGAATGAGCAGTTCTTC. Protein product: CASSPLGTGDRNEQFF.

The V call is TRBV7-8, the J call TRBJ2-1; TRBD2 matches at 11 bases. There are 18 residues in the CDR3. The V segment lost 5 bases and the J segment 6 bases; nucleotides outside the gene matches: 15. Germline assignment: CDR1 SGHVS and CDR2 FQNEAQ. The CDR3 sequence is CASSRGIAGGPVANEQFF. CDR3 bases: TGTGCCAGCAGCCGAGGTATAGCGGGAGGGCCTGTGGCCAATGAGCAGTTCTTC.

V is TRBV6-5 and J is TRBJ2-7, with 8 bases that match TRBD1. Per the germline V gene, CDR1 is MNHEY and CDR2 is SVGAGI. This CDR3 region has 15 residues. The V gene end was trimmed by 0 bases and the J gene end by 2 bases; junction bases not matched to a gene: 3. CDR3 coding DNA: TGTGCCAGCAGTTACTCCTGGGACAGGACCTACGAGCAGTACTTC. Encoded protein: CASSYSWDRTYEQYF.

The CDR3 is CASSTTSGGAYAYEQYF. The CDR3, as DNA: TGTGCCAGCAGTACGACTAGCGGGGGGGCCTACGCCTACGAGCAGTACTTC. The chain employs TRBV7-9 and TRBJ2-7, with 14 bases identical to TRBD2. With 6 bases clipped from V and 2 bases from J, the junction kept 9 bases outside the gene matches. CDR1 and CDR2 (germline): SEHNR, FQNEAQ (reference sequence). The CDR3 has 17 residues. Full variable domain (remainder filled in from reference TRBV7-9 and TRBJ2-7): DTGVSQNPRHKITKRGQNVTFRCDPISEHNRLYWYRQTLGQGPEFLTYFQNEAQLEKSRLLSDRFSAERPKGSFSTLEIQRTEQGDSAMYLCASSTTSGGAYAYEQYFGPGTRLTVT.

This sequence joins TRBV30 and TRBJ1-6; 7 bases are a match to TRBD1. Germline trimming cut 0 bases from V and 7 bases from J; bases unmatched to any gene: 6. The CDR3 contains 15 residues. Germline CDR1 is GTSNPN and CDR2 is SVGIG (reference sequence). The CDR3 coding sequence is TGTGCCTGGAGTGTACTGACAGGGCGGAATTCACCCCTCCACTTT. This codes for CAWSVLTGRNSPLHF. Using reference TRBV30 and TRBJ1-6 for the parts outside the CDR3, the full variable domain is SQTIHQWPATLVQPVGSPLSLECTVEGTSNPNLYWYRQAAGRGLQLLFYSVGIGQISSEVPQNLSASRPQDRQFILSSKKLLLSDSGFYLCAWSVLTGRNSPLHFGNGTRLTVT.